This T cell receptor (beta chain) was captured by sequencing in a study of blood T cell repertoires in COVID-19. Study overall: Samples of COVID-19 (acute and convalescent) were obtained from the United States, Italy and Spain.

Germline assignment: CDR1 SNHLY and CDR2 FYNNEI. J lost 4 bases, V lost 3 bases, and 5 bases had no gene match. The CDR3 totals 15 residues. This clone occurred once. Profiled with immunoSEQ multiplex PCR; TCRdb holds only in-frame clones, not every one. The table records about 210,000 clones, around 83% of them present only once. This receptor was taken from a woman aged 40 to 50 in a cohort exposed to, infected with or recovered from COVID-19 (not recorded which). The chain joins TRBV2 to TRBJ2-1, with 8 bases matching TRBD2. The sample was PBMCs or T cells enriched from blood (not recorded which). CDR3 protein: CASSDGRGGYNEQFF. The CDR3 DNA reads TGTGCCAGCAGTGATGGACGGGGGGGTTACAATGAGCAGTTCTTC. Complete variable domain (other parts from reference TRBV2 and TRBJ2-1): EPEVTQTPSHQVTQMGQEVILRCVPISNHLYFYWYRQILGQKVEFLVSFYNNEISEKSEIFDDQFSVERPDGSNFTLKIRSTKLEDSAMYFCASSDGRGGYNEQFFGPGTRLTVL.